This TCR beta chain derives from a study of T cells in Graves' hyperthyroidism and ophthalmopathy. Patients aged 18 to 65 had newly diagnosed hyperthyroidism of under 2 months' duration. 9 to 10 ml fresh peripheral blood yielded the PBMCs. Whole-study findings and limits: In validation, the model predicted ophthalmopathy. These predictions came a median roughly seven months before onset. Blood samples included most of the expanded thyroid clonotypes exceeding 0.001.

RNA transcripts yielded amplified TCR beta CDR3 regions. With the HTBI primer set, the TCR CDR3 went through a first round of RT-PCR. TCRdb passed the multiplex PCR reads through MiXCR, listing each CDR3 protein once. The data show around 520,000 distinct CDR3 sequences, 13% to 15% seen once. A word on this clonotype: Antigen: not known.

Sequencing used blood. This TCR derives from a woman in her thirties or forties with Graves' hyperthyroidism.

As DNA, the CDR3 is TGCGCCAGCAGCCAAGAAGGGCAGGGGGGCTCACCCCTCCACTTT. Translation: CASSQEGQGGSPLHF. The chain carries TRBV4-1 and TRBJ1-6; 7 nucleotides align to TRBD1. Germline loops: CDR1 MGHRA, CDR2 YSYEKL. V shed 0 bases and J 10 bases; nucleotides not matched to a gene: 6. The CDR3 runs to 15 residues.